A few counts support the clone carrying this TCR beta chain. Its cognate antigen is unknown. The sequenced template was cDNA made from the entire isolated RNA. Profiled with immunoSEQ multiplex PCR; TCRdb holds only in-frame clones, not every one. In the table there are 450,000 to 550,000 clones, 25% to 35% of which are singletons. This record comes from a study of beta chain features in type 1 diabetes. Study at large: Regarding age, gender and cell yields, patients proved similar to healthy donors. Study findings and constraints: PCR could preferentially amplify shorter templates, alike in patients and controls. Junctions at VDJ sites from type 1 diabetes patients had fewer insertions and more deletions.

The ends lost 5 bases at V and 7 bases at J; junction bases unmatched: 11. CDR1 is MNHEY, CDR2 SMNVEV, per germline (reference sequence). This CDR3 comprises 14 residues. One heparinised blood draw averaging about 116 mL was given by each donor. This chain uses TRBV27 with TRBJ2-7, with 7 bases matching TRBD1. The sequence was obtained from a man in his late teens or twenties in good health. Sequencing was performed on naive CD4+ T cells from blood. The DNA of the CDR3 is TGTGCCAGCAGTCCTATAGACAGGGCAAGGGAGCAGTACTTC. It codes for CASSPIDRAREQYF.